This TCR beta chain originates from a study of shared clonotypes between healthy human individuals. Study-level information: A couple of women and a few men aged 18 to 49 served as donors.

In germline, CDR1 is SGHVS, CDR2 FQNEAQ. This CDR3 comprises 15 residues. V was cut by 0 bases and J by 7 bases, with 16 bases left in between. Study results and limitations: The study generally estimated greater richness for naive than memory subsets.

The authors divided CD4+ cells into CD45RA+ naive and CD45RA-negative memory subsets. A remark on this clone: As yet, its antigen is unknown.

This table comes from immunoSEQ multiplex PCR, and its TCRdb copy is limited to in-frame clones, with some not included. The repertoire holds 640,000 or so clones, with 55% to 75% as singletons. This clonotype was obtained from a woman in her 30s in good health. Sequencing used memory CD4+ T cells sorted from blood. This sample's subset: CD45RA-negative fraction. This sequence joins TRBV7-8 and TRBJ2-7; TRBD2 is a possible D gene (5 bases). CDR3 coding DNA: TGTGCCAGCAGCTTAGCAGGGATGCTGCGAGGGGAGCAGTACTTC. This sequence encodes CASSLAGMLRGEQYF.